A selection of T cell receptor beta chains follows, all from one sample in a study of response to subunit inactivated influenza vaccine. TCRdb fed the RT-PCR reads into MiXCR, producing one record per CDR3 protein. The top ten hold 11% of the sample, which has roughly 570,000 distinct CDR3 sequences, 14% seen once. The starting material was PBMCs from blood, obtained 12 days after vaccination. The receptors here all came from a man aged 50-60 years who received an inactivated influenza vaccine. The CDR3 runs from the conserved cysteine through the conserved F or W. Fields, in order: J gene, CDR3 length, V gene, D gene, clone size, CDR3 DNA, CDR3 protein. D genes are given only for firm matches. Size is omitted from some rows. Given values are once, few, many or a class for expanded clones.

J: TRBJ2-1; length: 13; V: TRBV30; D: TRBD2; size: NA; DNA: TGTGCCTGGAGGCCTAGCGGGAGGTATGAGCAGTTCTTC; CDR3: CAWRPSGRYEQFF
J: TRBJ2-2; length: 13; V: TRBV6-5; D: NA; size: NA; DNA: TGTGCCAGCAGTTACGGTCTTGCCGGGGAGCTGTTTTTT; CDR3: CASSYGLAGELFF
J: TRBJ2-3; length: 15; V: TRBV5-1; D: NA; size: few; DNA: TGCGCCAGCAGCCTAGCAGCAAAAAACACAGATACGCAGTATTTT; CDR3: CASSLAAKNTDTQYF
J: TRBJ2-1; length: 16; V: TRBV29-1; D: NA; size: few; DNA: TGCAGCGTTGAAGATGAGAATTTAGTAGTCGACAATGAGCAGTTCTTC; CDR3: CSVEDENLVVDNEQFF
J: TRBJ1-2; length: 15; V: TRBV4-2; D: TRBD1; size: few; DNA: TGTGCCAGCAGCCTAGAAGAGACAGGGGCGGGTGGCTACACCTTC; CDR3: CASSLEETGAGGYTF
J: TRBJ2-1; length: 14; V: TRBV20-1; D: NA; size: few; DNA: TGCAGTGCTCTTCTCGGGCAGGGCTACAATGAGCAGTTCTTC; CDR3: CSALLGQGYNEQFF
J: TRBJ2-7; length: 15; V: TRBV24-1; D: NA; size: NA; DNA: TGTGCCACCAGTGATCCCCGGTACGGTTCCTACGAGCAGTACTTC; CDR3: CATSDPRYGSYEQYF
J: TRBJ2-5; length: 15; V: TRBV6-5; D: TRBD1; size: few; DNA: TGTGCCAGCAGTTACAGCACAGGGGGCAGGGAGACCCAGTACTTC; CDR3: CASSYSTGGRETQYF
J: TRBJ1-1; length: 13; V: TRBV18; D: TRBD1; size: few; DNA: TGTGCCAGCTCACCCGGGCAGGGGGATGAAGCTTTCTTT; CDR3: CASSPGQGDEAFF
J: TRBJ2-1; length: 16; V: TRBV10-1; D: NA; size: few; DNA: TGCGCCAGCAGTGCAACTTTATACACTAGCATCAATGAGCGTTTCTTC; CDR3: CASSATLYTSINERFF
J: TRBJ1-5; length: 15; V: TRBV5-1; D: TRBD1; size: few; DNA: TGCGCCAGCAGCCCACAGGGGTATAGCAATCAGCCCCAGCATTTT; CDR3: CASSPQGYSNQPQHF
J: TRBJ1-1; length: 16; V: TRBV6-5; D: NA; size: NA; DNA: TGTGCCAGCAGTTACGACAGGAGAACAGCGAACACTGAAGCTTTCTTT; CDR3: CASSYDRRTANTEAFF
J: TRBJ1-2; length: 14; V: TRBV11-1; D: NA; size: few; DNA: TGTGCCAGCAGCCCGACAGAAATCAACTATGGCTACACCTTC; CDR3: CASSPTEINYGYTF
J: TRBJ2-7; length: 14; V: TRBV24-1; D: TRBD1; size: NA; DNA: TGTGCCACCAGCCCCCGGGACAGGGTTTACGAGCAGTACTTC; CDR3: CATSPRDRVYEQYF
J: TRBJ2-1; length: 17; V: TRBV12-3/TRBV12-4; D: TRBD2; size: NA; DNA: TGTGCCAGCAGCCCCCCGCGGCGGACTAGCGGGACCAATGAGCAGTTCTTC; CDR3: CASSPPRRTSGTNEQFF
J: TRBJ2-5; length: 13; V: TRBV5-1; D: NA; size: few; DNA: TGCGCCAGCAGCCCTATAGGTGCGGAGACCCAGTACTTC; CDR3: CASSPIGAETQYF
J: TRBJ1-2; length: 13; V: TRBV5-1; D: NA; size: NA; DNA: TGCGCCAGCAGCTTGGGGACGACAGGTGGCTACACCTTC; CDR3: CASSLGTTGGYTF
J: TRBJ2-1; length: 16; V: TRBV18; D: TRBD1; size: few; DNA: TGTGCCAGCTCACCACTCGGGACAGGCTCCTACAATGAGCAGTTCTTC; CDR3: CASSPLGTGSYNEQFF
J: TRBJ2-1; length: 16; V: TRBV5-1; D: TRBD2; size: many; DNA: TGCGCCAGCAGCTTGGATACTAGCGGGGGTTACAATGAGCAGTTCTTC; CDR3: CASSLDTSGGYNEQFF
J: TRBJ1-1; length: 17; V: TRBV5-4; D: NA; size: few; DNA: TGTGCCAGCAGCGCGGAGATCGGGAGTGGACCGAACACTGAAGCTTTCTTT; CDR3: CASSAEIGSGPNTEAFF
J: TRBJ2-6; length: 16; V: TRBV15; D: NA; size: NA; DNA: TGTGCCACCAGCAGAGATCCGGGACTGGGGGCCAACGTCCTGACTTTC; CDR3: CATSRDPGLGANVLTF
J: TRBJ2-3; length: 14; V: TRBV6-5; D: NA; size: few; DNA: TGTGCCAGCAGTTACGTTCGAGGTGGAGATACGCAGTATTTT; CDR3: CASSYVRGGDTQYF
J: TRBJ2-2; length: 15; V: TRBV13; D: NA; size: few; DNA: TGTGCCAGCAGCAGCCGACAAGGATACACCGGGGAGCTGTTTTTT; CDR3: CASSSRQGYTGELFF
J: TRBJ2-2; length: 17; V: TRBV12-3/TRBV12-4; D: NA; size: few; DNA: TGTGCCAGCAGCCGTGCCCGTGGGGGTTGGGGCACCGGGGAGCTGTTTTTT; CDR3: CASSRARGGWGTGELFF
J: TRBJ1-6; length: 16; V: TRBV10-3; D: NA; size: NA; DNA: TGTGCCAGCAGTGAGTTGGGCCTCAGGGATAATTCACCCCTCCACTTT; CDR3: CASSELGLRDNSPLHF
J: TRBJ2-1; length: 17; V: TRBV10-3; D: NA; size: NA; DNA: TGTGCCATCAGTGAGCCCCTTCTTGGGGACGTCGGCGATGAGCAGTTCTTC; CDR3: CAISEPLLGDVGDEQFF
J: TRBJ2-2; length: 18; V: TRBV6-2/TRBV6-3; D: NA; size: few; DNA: TGTGCCAGCAGTTACTTTGGTCCGGGGACAACGAACACCGGGGAGCTGTTTTTT; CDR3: CASSYFGPGTTNTGELFF
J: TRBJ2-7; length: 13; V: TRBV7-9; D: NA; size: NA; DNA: TGTGCCAGCAGCTTACCTCTCTCCTACGAGCAGTACTTC; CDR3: CASSLPLSYEQYF
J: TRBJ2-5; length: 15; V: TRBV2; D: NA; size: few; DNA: TGTGCCAGCAGTGAGTTTCGGGAGGACAGAGAGACCCAGTACTTC; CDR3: CASSEFREDRETQYF
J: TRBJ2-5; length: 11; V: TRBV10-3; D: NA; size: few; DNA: TGTGCCACAACTTCGAGGGAGACCCAGTACTTC; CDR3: CATTSRETQYF
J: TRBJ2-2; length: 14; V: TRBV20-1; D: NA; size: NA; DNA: TGCAGTGCTATTAGGACGGAGAACACCGGGGAGCTGTTTTTT; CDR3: CSAIRTENTGELFF
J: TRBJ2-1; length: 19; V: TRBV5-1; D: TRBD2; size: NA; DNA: TGCGCCAGCAGCTTAACCGGGACTAGCGGGAGTAGCTCCTACAATGAGCAGTTCTTC; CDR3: CASSLTGTSGSSSYNEQFF
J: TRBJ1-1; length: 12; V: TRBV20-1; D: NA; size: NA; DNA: TGCAGTGCTCCTCGAGGGAGCACTGAAGCTTTCTTT; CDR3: CSAPRGSTEAFF
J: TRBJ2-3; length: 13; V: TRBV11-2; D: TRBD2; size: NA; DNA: TGTGCCAGCACAGCGGGGGGGAAAGATACGCAGTATTTT; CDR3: CASTAGGKDTQYF
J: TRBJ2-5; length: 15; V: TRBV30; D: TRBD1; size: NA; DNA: TGTGCCTGGAGGGCCGGGACAGCTATCCAAGAGACCCAGTACTTC; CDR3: CAWRAGTAIQETQYF
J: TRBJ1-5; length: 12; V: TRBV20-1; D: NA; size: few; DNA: TGCAGTGGTCTGGACGGGAATCAGCCCCAGCATTTT; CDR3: CSGLDGNQPQHF
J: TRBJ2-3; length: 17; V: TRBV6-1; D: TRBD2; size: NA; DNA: TGTGCCATCAGTCAAGCGGGAGGGCCTTTCGGCACAGATACGCAGTATTTT; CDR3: CAISQAGGPFGTDTQYF